The following is a T cell receptor beta chain sequence with its context. The antigen is undetermined. It was with 60 Vbeta and 13 Jbeta primers that the PCR ran. Using immunoSEQ multiplex PCR, the repertoire was profiled, and TCRdb retains in-frame clones only, with some absent. The data show 150,000 to 200,000 clones, about 80% seen once. Unrecorded immune exposure was likely among donors, who were nominally healthy when sampled. This entry comes from a study of cytomegalovirus exposure and HLA in healthy donors. Study as a whole: Of over 300 genotyped donors, more than 70% clustered with self-reported Caucasian donors.

Germline assignment: CDR1 KGHSH and CDR2 LQKENI. V shed 6 bases, J shed 2 bases, and the junction held 6 bases outside the gene matches. CDR3 length equals 14 residues. Study observations and caveats: Several V segments, TRBV6-2 and TRBV6-3 among them, could not be told apart and were dropped.

This receptor was identified in a woman between 40 and 50 years old in good health and CMV-seronegative. What was sequenced was PBMCs. V and J are TRBV18 and TRBJ1-2; TRBD1 agrees at 7 bases. The CDR3: CASSKVTGNYGYTF. The CDR3 coding sequence is TGTGCCAGCTCCAAAGTGACAGGGAACTATGGCTACACCTTC.